This entry lists 7 T cell receptor beta chains sequenced from one sample in a study of CD8+ T cells in alopecia areata. Treatment given: oral pan-JAK inhibitor, 5-10 mg twice daily. Sequencing used cDNA as its template, made by extracting RNA and reverse transcribing it. Generated by immunoSEQ multiplex PCR, the TCRdb table keeps only in-frame clones and is missing some. The sample shows about 190,000 clones, roughly three fifths of them seen only once. This specimen consisted of CD4+ T cells sorted from blood, obtained at week 4, from a patient treated with tofacitinib. These receptors all stem from a human donor with alopecia areata.

The gene calls are TRBV10-3 and TRBJ2-1, with TRBD2 matching 12 bases. This CDR3 has 14 amino acids. The junction had 5 bases not matched to a gene; V was cut back by 10 bases and J by 4 bases. Germline V gene lookup returns CDR1 ENHRY and CDR2 SYGVKD. CDR3 in amino acids: CATRLAGVYNEQFF. The CDR3 DNA is TGTGCCACCCGACTAGCGGGAGTATACAATGAGCAGTTCTTC.

This clone was counted between two and nine times. The J gene is TRBJ2-3, the V gene TRBV4-1; the D gene is possibly TRBD2 (7 bases). This CDR3 contains 16 residues. Trimming shortened V by 4 bases and J by 6 bases, and 20 bases separated the two germline ends. Germline V gene data show CDR1 as MGHRA and CDR2 as YSYEKL. Here the CDR3 DNA reads TGCGCCAGCAGCCGCGTTCCTAGCGGAGGGGGGGATACGCAGTATTTT. This gives the protein CASSRVPSGGGDTQYF.

The V gene is TRBV7-2, the J gene TRBJ1-2, with a weak D call TRBD1 (5 bases). CDR3 length: 16 residues. Germline V gene sequence: CDR1 SGHTA, CDR2 FQGNSA. Trimming removed 5 bases at V and 0 bases at J, with 16 bases between. Here the CDR3 DNA reads TGTGCCAGCAGCCTCGGGGGGGTTCAAGCTAACTATGGCTACACCTTC. Its protein product is CASSLGGVQANYGYTF.

The chain couples TRBV30 to TRBJ1-2; D gene ambiguous. V dropped 5 bases and J dropped 5 bases, with 9 bases sitting between them. CDR1 is GTSNPN and CDR2 is SVGIG in the germline V gene (reference sequence). This CDR3 has 11 amino acids. The CDR3 DNA is TGTGCCTGGGCGACAAGTTATGGCTACACCTTC. Translation gives CAWATSYGYTF.

The sample holds a few counts of this clone. This chain connects TRBV2 to TRBJ2-1; TRBD2 is a possible D gene (5 bases). CDR1 is SNHLY and CDR2 is FYNNEI in the germline V gene. The CDR3 totals 15 residues. The V end lost 3 bases, the J end lost 11 bases, and 20 bases lay between the germline ends. The DNA for the CDR3 is TGTGCCAGCAGTGAGCTGGGCACCGCCGGGGTACAGCAGTTCTTC. It is translated as CASSELGTAGVQQFF.

In the case of this clone: Other DNA sequences in this specimen translate into the identical CDR3. The chain links TRBV30 to TRBJ1-5; 8 nucleotides align to TRBD1. CDR3 size: 13 residues. Looked up from germline, CDR1 is GTSNPN and CDR2 is SVGIG (reference sequence). With 5 bases clipped from V and 3 bases from J, the junction kept 3 bases outside the gene matches. The CDR3 reads CAWGQGNNQPQHF. The CDR3 DNA reads as TGTGCCTGGGGACAGGGAAACAATCAGCCCCAGCATTTT.

The V call is TRBV7-9, the J call TRBJ2-1; 9 bases fit TRBD2. Looked up from germline, CDR1 is SEHNR and CDR2 is FQNEAQ (reference sequence). The V segment lost 2 bases and the J segment 4 bases; nucleotides outside the gene matches: 0. The CDR3 has 14 amino acids. CDR3 nucleotide sequence: TGTGCCAGCAGCTTAACTAGCGGGTACAATGAGCAGTTCTTC. Protein sequence: CASSLTSGYNEQFF.